This T cell receptor (beta chain) emerged from a study of cytomegalovirus exposure and HLA in healthy donors. Study-level results: Accurate prediction of HLA-A and HLA-B alleles (for most subjects) was reportedly achieved from TCR beta sequences.

PCR amplification relied on 60 Vbeta primers (plus 13 Jbeta primers). Sequencing used immunoSEQ multiplex PCR; TCRdb keeps in-frame clones, though not all of them. The repertoire consists of under 130,000 clones, with over 70% occurring once and the leading ten covering 8.6%. For this clone: What it recognizes is unknown.

This receptor was obtained from a woman in her forties in good health and CMV-seropositive. Sequenced input: PBMCs.

DNA for the CDR3: TGTGCCAGTAGTATTATATCTGCTGGGGCCAACGTCCTGACTTTC. This sequence encodes CASSIISAGANVLTF. This chain connects TRBV19 to TRBJ2-6; D call uncertain. CDR1 LNHDA and CDR2 SQIVND come from the germline V gene (reference sequence). CDR3 size: 15 residues. Deletions cut 3 bases from V and 2 bases from J, with 8 bases between.